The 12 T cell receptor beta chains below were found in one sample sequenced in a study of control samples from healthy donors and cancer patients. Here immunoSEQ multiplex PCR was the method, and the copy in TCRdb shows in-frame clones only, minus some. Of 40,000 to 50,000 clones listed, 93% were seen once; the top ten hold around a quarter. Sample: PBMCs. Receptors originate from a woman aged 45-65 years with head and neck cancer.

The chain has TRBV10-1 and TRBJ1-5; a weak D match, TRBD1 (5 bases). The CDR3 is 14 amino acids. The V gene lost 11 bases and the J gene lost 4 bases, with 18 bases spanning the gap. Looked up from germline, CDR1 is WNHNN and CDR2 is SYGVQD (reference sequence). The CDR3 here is CAPSQGIRNQPQHF. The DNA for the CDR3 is TGCGCCCCCAGTCAGGGAATCCGGAATCAGCCCCAGCATTTT.

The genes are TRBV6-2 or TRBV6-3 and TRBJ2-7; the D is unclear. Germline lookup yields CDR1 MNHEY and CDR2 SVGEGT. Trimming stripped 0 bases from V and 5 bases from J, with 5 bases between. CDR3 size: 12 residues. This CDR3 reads CASSYSLDEQYF. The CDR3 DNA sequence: TGTGCCAGCAGTTACTCACTGGACGAGCAGTACTTC.

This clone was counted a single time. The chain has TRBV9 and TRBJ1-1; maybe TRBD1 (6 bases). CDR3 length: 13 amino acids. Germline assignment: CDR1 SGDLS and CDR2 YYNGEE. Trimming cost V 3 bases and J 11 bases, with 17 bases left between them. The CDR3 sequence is CASSDLGRGPAFF. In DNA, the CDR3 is TGTGCCAGCAGCGATTTAGGCAGGGGACCGGCTTTCTTT.

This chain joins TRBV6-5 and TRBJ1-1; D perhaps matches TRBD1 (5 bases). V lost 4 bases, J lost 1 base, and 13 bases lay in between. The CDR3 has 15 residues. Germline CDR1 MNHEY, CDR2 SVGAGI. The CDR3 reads CASSFSETANTEAFF. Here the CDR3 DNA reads TGTGCCAGCAGTTTTTCAGAGACAGCGAACACTGAAGCTTTCTTT.

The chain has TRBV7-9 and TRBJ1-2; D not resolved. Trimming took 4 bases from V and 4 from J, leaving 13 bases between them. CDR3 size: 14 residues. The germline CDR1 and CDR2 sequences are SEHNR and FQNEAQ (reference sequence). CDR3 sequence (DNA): TGTGCCAGCAGCTCAGAGGGTCCGACCTATGGCTACACCTTC. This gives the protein CASSSEGPTYGYTF.

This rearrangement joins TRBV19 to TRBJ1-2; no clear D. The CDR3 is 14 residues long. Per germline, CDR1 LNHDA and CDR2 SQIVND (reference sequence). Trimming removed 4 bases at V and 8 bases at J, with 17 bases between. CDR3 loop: CASSTTGISLGYTF. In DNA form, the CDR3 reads TGTGCCAGTAGTACTACGGGCATTTCCCTCGGCTACACCTTC.

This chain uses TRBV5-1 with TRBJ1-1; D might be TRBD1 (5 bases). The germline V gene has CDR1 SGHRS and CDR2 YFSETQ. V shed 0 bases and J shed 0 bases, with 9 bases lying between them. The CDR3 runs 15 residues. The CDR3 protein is CASSLAGTLNTEAFF. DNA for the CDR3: TGCGCCAGCAGCTTGGCCGGGACCTTGAACACTGAAGCTTTCTTT.

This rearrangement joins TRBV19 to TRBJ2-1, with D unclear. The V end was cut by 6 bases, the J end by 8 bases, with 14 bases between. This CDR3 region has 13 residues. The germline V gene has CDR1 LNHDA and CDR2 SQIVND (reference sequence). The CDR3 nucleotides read TGTGCCAGTAGAAAGACGGGTACGGATGAGCAGTTCTTC. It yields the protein CASRKTGTDEQFF.

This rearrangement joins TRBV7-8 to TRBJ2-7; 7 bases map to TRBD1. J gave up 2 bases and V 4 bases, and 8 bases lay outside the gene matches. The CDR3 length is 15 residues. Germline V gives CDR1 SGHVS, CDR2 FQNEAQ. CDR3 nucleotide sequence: TGTGCCAGCAGCTCGCGGACAGGAGGTCCCTACGAGCAGTACTTC. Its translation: CASSSRTGGPYEQYF.

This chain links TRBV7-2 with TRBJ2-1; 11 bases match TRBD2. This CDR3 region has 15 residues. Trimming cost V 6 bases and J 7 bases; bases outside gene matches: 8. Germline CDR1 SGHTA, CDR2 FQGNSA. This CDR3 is CASRQRLAGLNEQFF. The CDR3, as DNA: TGTGCCAGCAGACAAAGACTAGCGGGGTTGAATGAGCAGTTCTTC.

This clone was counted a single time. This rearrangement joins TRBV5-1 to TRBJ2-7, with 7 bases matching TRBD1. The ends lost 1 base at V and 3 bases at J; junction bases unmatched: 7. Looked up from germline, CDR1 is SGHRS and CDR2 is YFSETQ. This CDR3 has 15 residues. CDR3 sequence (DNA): TGCGCCAGCAGCTTGTCTCCAGGGGGAAGCTACGAGCAGTACTTC. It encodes CASSLSPGGSYEQYF. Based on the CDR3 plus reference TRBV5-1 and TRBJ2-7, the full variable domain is KAGVTQTPRYLIKTRGQQVTLSCSPISGHRSVSWYQQTPGQGLQFLFEYFSETQRNKGNFPGRFSGRQFSNSRSEMNVSTLELGDSALYLCASSLSPGGSYEQYFGPGTRLTVT.

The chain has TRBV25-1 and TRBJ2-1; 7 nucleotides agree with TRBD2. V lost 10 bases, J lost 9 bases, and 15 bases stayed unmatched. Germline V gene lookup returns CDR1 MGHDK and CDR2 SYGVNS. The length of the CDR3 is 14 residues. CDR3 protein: CATEDPAGVREQFF. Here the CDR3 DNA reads TGTGCCACAGAAGACCCCGCGGGAGTGCGTGAGCAGTTCTTC.